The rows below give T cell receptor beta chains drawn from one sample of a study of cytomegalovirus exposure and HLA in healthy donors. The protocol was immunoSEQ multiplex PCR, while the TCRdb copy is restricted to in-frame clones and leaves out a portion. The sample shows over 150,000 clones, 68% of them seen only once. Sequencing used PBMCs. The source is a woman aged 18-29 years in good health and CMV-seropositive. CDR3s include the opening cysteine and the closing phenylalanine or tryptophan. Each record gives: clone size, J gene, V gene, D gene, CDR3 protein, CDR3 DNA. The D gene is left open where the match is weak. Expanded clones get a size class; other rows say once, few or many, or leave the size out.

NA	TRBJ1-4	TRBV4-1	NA	CASSQEFSPGSIGATNEKLFF	TGCGCCAGCAGCCAAGAATTTTCCCCCGGTTCTATCGGGGCAACTAATGAAAAACTGTTTTTT
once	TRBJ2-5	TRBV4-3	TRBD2	CASSQEGLAGGRETQYF	TGCGCCAGCAGCCAAGAGGGGCTAGCGGGGGGGCGGGAGACCCAGTACTTC
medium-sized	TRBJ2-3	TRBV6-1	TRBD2	CASSETSGGADTQYF	TGTGCCAGCAGTGAGACTAGCGGGGGTGCAGATACGCAGTATTTT
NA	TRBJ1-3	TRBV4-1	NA	CASSSSGIAPYIF	NA
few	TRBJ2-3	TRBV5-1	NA	CASAVGGGTDTQYF	TGCGCCAGCGCGGTTGGAGGCGGCACAGATACGCAGTATTTT
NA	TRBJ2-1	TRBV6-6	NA	CASGNSYNEQFF	TGTGCCAGCGGCAACTCCTACAATGAGCAGTTCTTC
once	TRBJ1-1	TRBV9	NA	CASSAIPGLNTGAFF	TGTGCCAGCAGCGCGATACCGGGACTCAACACTGGAGCTTTCTTT
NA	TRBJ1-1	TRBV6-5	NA	CASSYGLGMNTEAFF	TGTGCCAGCAGTTATGGGTTGGGCATGAACACTGAAGCTTTCTTT
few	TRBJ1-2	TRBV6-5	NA	CASSTTGIGGYTF	TGTGCCAGCAGCACAACAGGAATTGGAGGCTACACCTTC
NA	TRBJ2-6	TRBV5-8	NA	CASRVSGANVLTF	TGTGCCAGCCGGGTGTCTGGGGCCAACGTCCTGACTTTC
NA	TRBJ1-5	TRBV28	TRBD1	CASSLSGTGAMFSNQPQHF	TGTGCCAGCAGTTTGTCCGGGACAGGGGCGATGTTTAGCAATCAGCCCCAGCATTTT
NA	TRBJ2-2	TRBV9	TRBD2	CASSPWEGIGTGELFF	TGTGCCAGCAGCCCGTGGGAGGGGATAGGCACCGGGGAGCTGTTTTTT
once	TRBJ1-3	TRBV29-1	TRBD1	CSAGTGTGNTIYF	TGCAGCGCCGGGACAGGGACTGGAAACACCATATATTTT
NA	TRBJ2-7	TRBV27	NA	CASSLSGFQTGEMSEQYF	TGTGCCAGCAGTTTATCGGGGTTCCAGACAGGTGAGATGAGTGAGCAGTACTTC
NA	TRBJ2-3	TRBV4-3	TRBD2	CASSQDLIAGGSDTQYF	TGCGCCAGCAGCCAAGATCTGATAGCGGGGGGGTCAGATACGCAGTATTTT
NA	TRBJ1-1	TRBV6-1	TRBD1	CASSERHRGTEAFF	TGTGCCAGCAGTGAGAGACACAGGGGTACTGAAGCTTTCTTT
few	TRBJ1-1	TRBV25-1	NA	CASSGAGRATEAFF	TGTGCCAGCTCGGGGGCAGGGAGGGCCACTGAAGCTTTCTTT
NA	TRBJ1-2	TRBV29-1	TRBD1	CSVIFRDRVVDGYTF	TGCAGCGTCATATTCCGGGACAGGGTCGTTGATGGCTACACCTTC
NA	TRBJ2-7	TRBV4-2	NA	CASSQDAGIYEQYF	TGTGCCAGCAGCCAAGACGCAGGGATCTACGAGCAGTACTTC
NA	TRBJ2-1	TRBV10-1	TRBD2	CASSESTSLSYNEQFF	TGCGCCAGCAGTGAGTCGACTAGCCTATCTTACAATGAGCAGTTCTTC
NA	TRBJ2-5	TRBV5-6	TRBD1	CASSLLGQGAQETQYF	TGTGCCAGCAGCTTGCTGGGACAGGGGGCGCAAGAGACCCAGTACTTC
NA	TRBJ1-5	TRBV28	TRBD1	CASFQGGRSNQPQHF	TGTGCCAGCTTTCAAGGGGGCCGAAGCAATCAGCCCCAGCATTTT
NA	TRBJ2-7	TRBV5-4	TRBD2	CASSLGLAGMYEQYF	TGTGCCAGCAGCTTGGGACTAGCGGGGATGTACGAGCAGTACTTC
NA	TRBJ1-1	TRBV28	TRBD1	CASSSGQGNTEAFF	TGTGCCAGCAGTTCGGGACAGGGGAACACTGAAGCTTTCTTT
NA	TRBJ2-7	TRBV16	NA	CASSHGTQGHEQYF	TGTGCCAGCAGCCATGGGACACAGGGCCACGAGCAGTACTTC
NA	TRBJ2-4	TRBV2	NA	CASRGLKGAKNIQYF	TGTGCCAGCCGAGGACTAAAGGGGGCCAAAAACATTCAGTACTTC
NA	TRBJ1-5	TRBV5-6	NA	CASSVGGSQPQHF	TGTGCCAGCAGCGTAGGAGGTAGCCAGCCCCAGCATTTT